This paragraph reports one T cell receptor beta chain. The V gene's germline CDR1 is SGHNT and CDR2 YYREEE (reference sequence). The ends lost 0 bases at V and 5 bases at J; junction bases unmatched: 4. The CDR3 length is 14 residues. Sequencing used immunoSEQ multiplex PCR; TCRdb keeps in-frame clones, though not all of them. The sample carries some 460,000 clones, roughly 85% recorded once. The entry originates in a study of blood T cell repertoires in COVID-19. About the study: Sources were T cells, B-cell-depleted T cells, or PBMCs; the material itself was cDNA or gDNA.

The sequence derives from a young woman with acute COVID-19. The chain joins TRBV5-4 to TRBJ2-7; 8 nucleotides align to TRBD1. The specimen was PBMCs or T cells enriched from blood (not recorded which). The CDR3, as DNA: TGTGCCAGCAGCTTGGGACAGGGGTTAAACGAGCAGTACTTC. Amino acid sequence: CASSLGQGLNEQYF. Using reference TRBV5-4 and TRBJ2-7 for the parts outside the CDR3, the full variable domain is ETGVTQSPTHLIKTRGQQVTLRCSSQSGHNTVSWYQQALGQGPQFIFQYYREEENGRGNFPPRFSGLQFPNYSSELNVNALELDDSALYLCASSLGQGLNEQYFGPGTRLTVT.